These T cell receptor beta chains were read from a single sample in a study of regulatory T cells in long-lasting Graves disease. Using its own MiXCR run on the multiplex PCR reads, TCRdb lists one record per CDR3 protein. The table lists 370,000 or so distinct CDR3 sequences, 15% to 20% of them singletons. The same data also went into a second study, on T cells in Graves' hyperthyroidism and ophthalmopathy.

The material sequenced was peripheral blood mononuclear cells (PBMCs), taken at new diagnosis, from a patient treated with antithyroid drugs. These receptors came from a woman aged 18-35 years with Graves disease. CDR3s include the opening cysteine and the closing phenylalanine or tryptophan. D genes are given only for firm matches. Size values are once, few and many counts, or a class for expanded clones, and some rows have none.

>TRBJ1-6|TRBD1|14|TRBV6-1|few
TGTGCCAGCGGCCGGGACAGGGGGATTCTGGCCCTCCACTTT
CASGRDRGILALHF
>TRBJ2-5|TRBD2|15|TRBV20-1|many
TGCAGTGCTAGTCCCGCGGGAGCCAGGCAAGAGACCCAGTACTTC
CSASPAGARQETQYF
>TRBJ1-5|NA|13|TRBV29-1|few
TGCAGCGTTGCTCGACAGCCAGATCAGCCCCAGCATTTT
CSVARQPDQPQHF
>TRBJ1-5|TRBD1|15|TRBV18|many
TGTGCCAGCTCACAGACGGGACAGGGGGATCAGCCCCAGCATTTT
CASSQTGQGDQPQHF
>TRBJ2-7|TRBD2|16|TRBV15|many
TGTGCCACCAGCAGAGATTGGGTGCGGGAGGAATACGAGCAGTACTTC
CATSRDWVREEYEQYF
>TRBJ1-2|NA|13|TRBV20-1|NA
TGCAGTGCTAGAAGCGTCGACAGGAATGGCTACACCTTC
CSARSVDRNGYTF
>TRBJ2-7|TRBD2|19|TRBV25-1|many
TGTGCCAGCAGTGAACCGACTAGCGGGAGGGCGGAAACCTACTACGAGCAGTACTTC
CASSEPTSGRAETYYEQYF
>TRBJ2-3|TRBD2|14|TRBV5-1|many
TGCGCCAGCAGCTCGGGGGGTAGAGGAGATACGCAGTATTTT
CASSSGGRGDTQYF
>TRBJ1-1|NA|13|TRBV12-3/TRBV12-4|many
TGTGCCACCACCAGGACGAGAGGGACTGAAGCTTTCTTT
CATTRTRGTEAFF
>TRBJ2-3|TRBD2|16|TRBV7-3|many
TGTGCCAGCAGCCCTACTAGCGGGGGGGTCCCAGATACGCAGTATTTT
CASSPTSGGVPDTQYF
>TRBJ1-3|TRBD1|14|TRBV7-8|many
TGTGCCAGCAGCTCAACAGGGGCTGGAAACACCATATATTTT
CASSSTGAGNTIYF
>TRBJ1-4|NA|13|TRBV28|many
TGTGCCAGCAGTTCAGGTTTTAGAGAAAAACTGTTTTTT
CASSSGFREKLFF
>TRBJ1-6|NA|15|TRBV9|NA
TGTGCCAGCAGCGGAGCGGCAGGGGCTAATTCACCCCTCCACTTT
CASSGAAGANSPLHF
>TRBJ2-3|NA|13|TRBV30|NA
TGTGCCTGGAGTCAGGCCTTCACAGATACGCAGTATTTT
CAWSQAFTDTQYF
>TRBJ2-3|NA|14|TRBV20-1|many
TGCAGTGCTAGAGCCGGGACTAGCACAGATACGCAGTATTTT
CSARAGTSTDTQYF
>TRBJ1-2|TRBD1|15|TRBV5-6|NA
TGTGCCAGCAGCCTCCCCACGACAGGGACCTATGGCTACACCTTC
CASSLPTTGTYGYTF
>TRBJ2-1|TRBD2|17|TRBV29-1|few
TGCAGCGTTGCCGGCACTAGCGGGAGGGCCGAGTGGAATGAGCAGTTCTTC
CSVAGTSGRAEWNEQFF
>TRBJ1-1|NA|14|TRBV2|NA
TGTGCCAGCAGAGTACAGCCCAGGAACACTGAAGCTTTCTTT
CASRVQPRNTEAFF
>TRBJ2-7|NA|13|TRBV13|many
TGTGCCAACACGGCCGGAGGTACCTACGAGCAGTACTTC
CANTAGGTYEQYF
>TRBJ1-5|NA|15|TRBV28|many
TGTGCCAGCAGTTTATCAGGGATAGTCGGCCAGCCCCAGCATTTT
CASSLSGIVGQPQHF
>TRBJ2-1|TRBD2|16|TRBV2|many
TGTGCCAGCAGTCCTCGGGGGGTAGCGGGAGTTAATGAGCAGTTCTTC
CASSPRGVAGVNEQFF
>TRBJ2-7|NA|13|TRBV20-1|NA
TGCAGTGCTCCTCCCAGAGGGGGCTACGAGCAGTACTTC
CSAPPRGGYEQYF
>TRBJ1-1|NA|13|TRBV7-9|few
TGTGCCACCGGGGGGGGAGTGGGAACTGAAGCTTTCTTT
CATGGGVGTEAFF
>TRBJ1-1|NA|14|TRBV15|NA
TGTGCCACCGGCCAGGGGCCATTGAACACTGAAGCTTTCTTT
CATGQGPLNTEAFF
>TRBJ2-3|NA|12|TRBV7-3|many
TGTGCCAGCAGCTTAATGAGGGATACGCAGTATTTT
CASSLMRDTQYF
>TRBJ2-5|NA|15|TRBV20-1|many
TGCAGTGCACGCCGGGGAAGTGGGGGGTCGGAGACCCAGTACTTC
CSARRGSGGSETQYF
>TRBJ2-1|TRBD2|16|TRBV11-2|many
TGTGCCAGCACCCACGACTGGCGGGGGGGCAGCTTAGAGCAGTTCTTC
CASTHDWRGGSLEQFF
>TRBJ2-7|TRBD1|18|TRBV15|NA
TGTGCCACCAGCAGAGACCGAGCCCCGGGACAGGGATTGGGCGAGCAGTACTTC
CATSRDRAPGQGLGEQYF
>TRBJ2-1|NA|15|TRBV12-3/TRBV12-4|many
TGTGCCAGCAGAATCGGGACTTGGACCTACAATGAGCAGTTCTTC
CASRIGTWTYNEQFF
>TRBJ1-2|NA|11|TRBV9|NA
TGTGCCAGCAGCGTATTGGGGGACTACACCTTC
CASSVLGDYTF
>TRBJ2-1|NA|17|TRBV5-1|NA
TGCGCCAGCAGCCCCGGACTGTCCGCTCGCTCCTACAATGAGCAGTTCTTC
CASSPGLSARSYNEQFF
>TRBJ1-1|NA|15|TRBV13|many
TGTGCCAGCAGCACAACCGGACAAGGGAACACTGAAGCTTTCTTT
CASSTTGQGNTEAFF
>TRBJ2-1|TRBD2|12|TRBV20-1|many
TGCAGTAATAGCGGGGGGTACAATGAGCAGTTCTTC
CSNSGGYNEQFF
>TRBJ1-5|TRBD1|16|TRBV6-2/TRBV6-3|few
TGTGCCAGCAGTGAAAGGACAGGGGGCGGCAATCAGCCCCAGCATTTT
CASSERTGGGNQPQHF
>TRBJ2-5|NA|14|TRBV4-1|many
TGCGCCAGCAGCCAAGATGGGCCGGAGGAGACCCAGTACTTC
CASSQDGPEETQYF
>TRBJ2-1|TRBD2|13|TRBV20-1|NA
TGCAGTGCTAAAGCGGGAGGGAACAATGAGCAGTTCTTC
CSAKAGGNNEQFF
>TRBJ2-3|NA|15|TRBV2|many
TGTGCCAGCAGTGTGCAAGGGTCCCTCGGGGATACGCAGTATTTT
CASSVQGSLGDTQYF
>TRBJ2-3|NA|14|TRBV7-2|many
TGTGCCAGCAGCTTAGATAAGTTCACAGATACGCAGTATTTT
CASSLDKFTDTQYF
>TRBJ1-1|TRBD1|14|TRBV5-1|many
TGCGCCAGCAGCCACGGACAGGCGAACACTGAAGCTTTCTTT
CASSHGQANTEAFF
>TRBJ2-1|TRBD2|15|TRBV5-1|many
TGCGCCAGCAGCTTTAGCGGGAGGGCTTACAATGAGCAGTTCTTC
CASSFSGRAYNEQFF
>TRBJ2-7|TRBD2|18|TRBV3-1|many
TGTGCCAGCAGCCAAGACGTCAGACTAGCGGGAAAATCCTACGAGCAGTACTTC
CASSQDVRLAGKSYEQYF